A selection of T cell receptor beta chains follows, all from one sample in a study of blood T cell repertoires in COVID-19. Repertoires were generated with immunoSEQ multiplex PCR, while TCRdb's copy carries only in-frame clones and drops some. The table lists under 80,000 clones, around 87% of them singletons, with over 6.5% in the top ten. The specimen was peripheral blood. These receptors originate from a man aged 60-69 years with acute or convalescent COVID-19. CDR3s include the opening cysteine and the closing phenylalanine or tryptophan. D genes are given only for firm matches.

j_gene: TRBJ1-1
d_gene: -
v_gene: TRBV4-3
len: 14
CDR3aa: CASSQPGIGTEAFF
CDR3nt: TGCGCCAGCAGCCAGCCAGGGATCGGCACTGAAGCTTTCTTT

j_gene: TRBJ1-1
d_gene: -
v_gene: TRBV7-2
len: 15
CDR3aa: CASSFGPYRDTEAFF
CDR3nt: TGTGCCAGCAGCTTTGGACCCTACAGGGACACTGAAGCTTTCTTT

j_gene: TRBJ1-6
d_gene: TRBD1
v_gene: TRBV7-3
len: 15
CDR3aa: CASSAGQGTNSPLHF
CDR3nt: TGTGCCAGCAGCGCGGGACAGGGAACAAATTCACCCCTCCACTTT

j_gene: TRBJ1-1
d_gene: TRBD1
v_gene: TRBV6-2/TRBV6-3
len: 16
CDR3aa: CASSYSTGIFSTEAFF
CDR3nt: TGTGCCAGCAGTTACTCGACAGGGATATTTAGCACTGAAGCTTTCTTT

j_gene: TRBJ2-2
d_gene: -
v_gene: TRBV9
len: 15
CDR3aa: CASSAVALRSGELFF
CDR3nt: TGTGCCAGCAGCGCGGTGGCCCTGAGGTCCGGGGAGCTGTTTTTT

j_gene: TRBJ2-7
d_gene: -
v_gene: TRBV11-2
len: 14
CDR3aa: CASSLARLVYEQYF
CDR3nt: TGTGCCAGCAGCTTAGCCCGACTAGTCTACGAGCAGTACTTC

j_gene: TRBJ1-5
d_gene: -
v_gene: TRBV19
len: 16
CDR3aa: CASSVSGQISNQPQHF
CDR3nt: TGTGCCAGTAGTGTCTCGGGACAAATTAGCAATCAGCCCCAGCATTTT

j_gene: TRBJ1-2
d_gene: TRBD1
v_gene: TRBV5-1
len: 17
CDR3aa: CASSLTGTGGASRGYTF
CDR3nt: TGCGCCAGCAGCTTGACCGGGACAGGGGGCGCCTCACGAGGCTACACCTTC

j_gene: TRBJ2-1
d_gene: TRBD1
v_gene: TRBV25-1
len: 16
CDR3aa: CASSEYRQGPYNEQFF
CDR3nt: TGTGCCAGCAGTGAATACCGACAGGGGCCCTACAATGAGCAGTTCTTC

j_gene: TRBJ1-6
d_gene: -
v_gene: TRBV9
len: 15
CDR3aa: CASSGPDSYNSPLHF
CDR3nt: TGTGCCAGCAGCGGGCCGGACTCATATAATTCACCCCTCCACTTT

j_gene: TRBJ1-3
d_gene: -
v_gene: TRBV4-2
len: 17
CDR3aa: CASSRPITGRGGNTIYF
CDR3nt: TGTGCCAGCAGTCGACCTATAACAGGTAGAGGAGGAAACACCATATATTTT

j_gene: TRBJ2-1
d_gene: -
v_gene: TRBV4-2
len: 13
CDR3aa: CATRQTSYNEQFF
CDR3nt: TGTGCCACCCGACAGACCTCCTACAATGAGCAGTTCTTC

j_gene: TRBJ2-3
d_gene: TRBD2
v_gene: TRBV6-2/TRBV6-3
len: 16
CDR3aa: CASSYPLAGVRDTQYF
CDR3nt: TGTGCCAGCAGTTACCCGCTAGCGGGGGTTCGGGATACGCAGTATTTT

j_gene: TRBJ1-4
d_gene: -
v_gene: TRBV9
len: 15
CDR3aa: CASSVGGQGWEKLFF
CDR3nt: TGTGCCAGCAGCGTAGGGGGTCAGGGTTGGGAAAAACTGTTTTTT

j_gene: TRBJ1-2
d_gene: TRBD1
v_gene: TRBV4-3
len: 15
CDR3aa: CASSQERGQLKGYTF
CDR3nt: TGCGCCAGCAGCCAAGAAAGGGGACAGCTAAAAGGCTACACCTTC

j_gene: TRBJ2-7
d_gene: TRBD2
v_gene: TRBV4-1
len: 15
CDR3aa: CASSLFAGGGNEQYF
CDR3nt: TGCGCCAGCAGCCTTTTCGCGGGGGGCGGCAACGAGCAGTACTTC

j_gene: TRBJ1-1
d_gene: -
v_gene: TRBV3-1/TRBV3-2
len: 14
CDR3aa: CASSQGVGGTEAFF
CDR3nt: TGTGCCAGCAGCCAAGGGGTGGGGGGCACTGAAGCTTTCTTT

j_gene: TRBJ2-3
d_gene: -
v_gene: TRBV11-2
len: 15
CDR3aa: CASSLGRGSTDTQYF
CDR3nt: TGTGCCAGCAGCTTAGGACGGGGAAGCACAGATACGCAGTATTTT

j_gene: TRBJ2-2
d_gene: -
v_gene: TRBV5-6
len: 14
CDR3aa: CASSLNPPGGELFF
CDR3nt: TGTGCCAGCAGCTTGAACCCGCCCGGGGGGGAGCTGTTTTTT

j_gene: TRBJ1-5
d_gene: -
v_gene: TRBV24-1
len: 13
CDR3aa: CATSDRGEQPQHF
CDR3nt: TGTGCCACCAGTGACCGGGGAGAACAGCCCCAGCATTTT

j_gene: TRBJ1-2
d_gene: -
v_gene: TRBV6-5
len: 12
CDR3aa: CASSPLDSVYTF
CDR3nt: TGTGCCAGCAGTCCTCTGGACAGCGTCTACACCTTC

j_gene: TRBJ1-5
d_gene: -
v_gene: TRBV15
len: 13
CDR3aa: CATTQGGNQPQHF
CDR3nt: TGTGCCACCACCCAAGGGGGTAATCAGCCCCAGCATTTT